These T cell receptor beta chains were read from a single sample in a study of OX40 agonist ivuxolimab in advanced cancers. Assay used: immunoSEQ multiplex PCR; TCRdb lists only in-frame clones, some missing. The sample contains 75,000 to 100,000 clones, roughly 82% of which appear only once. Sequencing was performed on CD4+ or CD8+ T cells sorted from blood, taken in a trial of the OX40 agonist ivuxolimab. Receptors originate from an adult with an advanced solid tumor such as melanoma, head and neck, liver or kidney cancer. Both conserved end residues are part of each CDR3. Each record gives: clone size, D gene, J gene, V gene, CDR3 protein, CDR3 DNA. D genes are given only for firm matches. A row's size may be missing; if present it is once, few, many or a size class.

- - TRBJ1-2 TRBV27 CASSFRAGSYGYTF TGTGCCAGCAGTTTTAGGGCGGGGAGCTATGGCTACACCTTC
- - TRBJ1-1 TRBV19 CASSMTAMNTEAFF TGTGCCAGTAGTATGACAGCTATGAACACTGAAGCTTTCTTT
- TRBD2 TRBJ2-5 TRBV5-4 CASSLDYGTSGPRTQYF TGTGCCAGCAGCTTGGACTACGGGACTAGCGGCCCGAGGACCCAGTACTTC
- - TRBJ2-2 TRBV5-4 CASSRVLETGELFF TGTGCCAGCAGCAGGGTCCTCGAGACCGGGGAGCTGTTTTTT
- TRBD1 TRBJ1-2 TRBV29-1 CSVGDRDYGYTF TGCAGCGTTGGGGACAGGGACTATGGCTACACCTTC
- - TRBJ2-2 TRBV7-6 CASSLNGQGGFTGELFF TGTGCCAGCAGCTTAAACGGCCAGGGGGGTTTCACCGGGGAGCTGTTTTTT
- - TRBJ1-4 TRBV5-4 CASSLRGVANEKLFF TGTGCCAGCAGCTTGAGAGGCGTTGCTAATGAAAAACTGTTTTTT
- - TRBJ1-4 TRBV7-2 CASGTGNEKLFF TGTGCCAGCGGCACGGGGAATGAAAAACTGTTTTTT
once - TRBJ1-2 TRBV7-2 CASSLDSYYGYTF TGTGCCAGCAGCTTAGACAGCTACTATGGCTACACCTTC
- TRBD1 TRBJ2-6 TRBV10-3 CAVTGDGANVLTF TGTGCAGTAACAGGGGACGGGGCCAACGTCCTGACTTTC
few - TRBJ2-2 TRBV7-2 CASSSDRSGTGELFF TGTGCCAGCAGCTCGGACAGATCAGGGACCGGGGAGCTGTTTTTT
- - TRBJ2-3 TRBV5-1 CASSSTGSDTQYF TGCGCCAGCAGCTCCACAGGGTCAGATACGCAGTATTTT
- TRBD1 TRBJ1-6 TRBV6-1 CASTEGQAFNSPLHF TGTGCCAGCACCGAGGGACAGGCATTTAATTCACCCCTCCACTTT
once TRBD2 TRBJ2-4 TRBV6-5 CATPDYGEGINIQYF TGTGCCACTCCCGATTATGGGGAGGGGATAAACATTCAGTACTTC
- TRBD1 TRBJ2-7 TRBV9 CASSGTGTGHNYEQYF TGTGCCAGCAGCGGAACCGGGACAGGTCATAACTACGAGCAGTACTTC